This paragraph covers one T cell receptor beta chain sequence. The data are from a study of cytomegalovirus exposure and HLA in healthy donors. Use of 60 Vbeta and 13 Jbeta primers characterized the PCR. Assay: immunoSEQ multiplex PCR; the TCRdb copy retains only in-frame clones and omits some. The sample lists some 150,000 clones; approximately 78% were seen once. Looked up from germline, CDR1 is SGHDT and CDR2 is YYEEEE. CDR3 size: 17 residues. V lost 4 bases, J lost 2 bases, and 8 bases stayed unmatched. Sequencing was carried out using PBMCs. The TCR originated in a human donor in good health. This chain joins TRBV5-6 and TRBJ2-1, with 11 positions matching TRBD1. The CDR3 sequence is CASSMEGTGGTYNEQFF. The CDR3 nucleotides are TGTGCCAGCAGCATGGAAGGGACAGGGGGGACCTACAATGAGCAGTTCTTC.